The 2 T cell receptor beta chains given below trace back to one sample, sequenced in a study of cytomegalovirus exposure and HLA in healthy donors. Some clones are missing from TCRdb's copy, which holds only in-frame ones; the method was immunoSEQ multiplex PCR. The data show 100,000 to 150,000 clones, approximately 89% seen once. Source material: PBMCs. These receptors were obtained from a woman between 18 and 29 years old in good health and CMV-seronegative.

This sequence joins TRBV5-6 and TRBJ2-7, with a tentative D call TRBD1 (5 bases). The CDR3 extends over 14 amino acids. The germline V and J ends were trimmed by 4 bases and 0 bases, with 11 bases remaining between them. CDR1 and CDR2 (germline): SGHDT, YYEEEE. This CDR3 is CASSPDIGSYEQYF. CDR3 sequence (DNA): TGTGCCAGCAGCCCGGACATAGGCTCCTACGAGCAGTACTTC. Looking up the rest from reference TRBV5-6 and TRBJ2-7 gives the full variable domain: DAGVTQSPTHLIKTRGQQVTLRCSPKSGHDTVSWYQQALGQGPQFIFQYYEEEERQRGNFPDRFSGHQFPNYSSELNVNALLLGDSALYLCASSPDIGSYEQYFGPGTRLTVT.

The chain carries TRBV5-6 and TRBJ1-2; 9 bases align to TRBD1. CDR3 length: 14 amino acids. Germline V gene lookup returns CDR1 SGHDT and CDR2 YYEEEE. V lost 0 bases, J lost 8 bases, and 5 bases stayed unmatched. CDR3 sequence: CASSLEGTGYGYTF. CDR3 coding DNA: TGTGCCAGCAGCTTGGAGGGGACAGGGTACGGCTACACCTTC.